This passage covers 3 T cell receptor beta chains from one sample sequenced in a study of blood T cell repertoires in COVID-19. TCRdb's table, derived via immunoSEQ multiplex PCR, lists solely in-frame clones and lacks some. The sample shows a few hundred thousand clones, 84% of them seen only once. Material: PBMCs or T cells enriched from blood (not recorded which). These receptors originate from a man in his fifties or sixties who had recovered from COVID-19.

This clone was detected a few times. The CDR3 region has the DNA TGTGCCAGTTTAGCGGGGGGGCAGGGCACAGATACGCAGTATTTT. It is translated as CASLAGGQGTDTQYF. The chain has TRBV19 and TRBJ2-3; 11 bases match TRBD2. The CDR3 runs 15 residues. V lost 8 bases to trimming and J lost 1 base; unmatched junction nucleotides: 5. Germline CDR1 reads LNHDA; CDR2 reads SQIVND (reference sequence). The full variable domain, completed using reference TRBV19 and TRBJ2-3, is DGGITQSPKYLFRKEGQNVTLSCEQNLNHDAMYWYRQDPGQGLRLIYYSQIVNDFQKGDIAEGYSVSREKKESFPLTVTSAQKNPTAFYLCASLAGGQGTDTQYFGPGTRLTVL.

The chain employs TRBV10-2 and TRBJ1-4; TRBD1 matches 11 bases. Germline CDR1 reads WSHSY; CDR2 reads SAAADI. The J segment lost 0 bases and the V segment lost 10 bases, leaving 7 bases of the junction unmatched. CDR3 length: 16 amino acids. The chain's CDR3 is CATSPGQGATNEKLFF. DNA of the CDR3: TGCGCCACAAGTCCGGGACAGGGGGCAACTAATGAAAAACTGTTTTTT.

This clone appeared once. This chain links TRBV30 with TRBJ2-3; 7 nucleotides agree with TRBD2. The CDR3 has 12 residues. The V gene's germline CDR1 is GTSNPN and CDR2 SVGIG (reference sequence). V was pared by 2 bases and J by 8 bases, with 4 bases of the junction left unmatched. In DNA form, the CDR3 reads TGTGCCTGGAGTCTATCTAGCGGTACGCAGTATTTT. This sequence encodes CAWSLSSGTQYF.